Listed below are T cell receptor beta chains from one sample, sequenced in a study of CD8+ T cells in alopecia areata. The method was immunoSEQ multiplex PCR; TCRdb's version includes in-frame clones alone and lacks a portion of them. The data show about 200,000 clones, with about three fifths seen just once and 3.5% to 5% held by the top ten. This specimen consisted of CD4+ T cells sorted from blood, obtained at week 4, from a patient treated with tofacitinib. The receptors derive from a human donor with alopecia areata. The conserved cysteine and the conserved F or W are not part of the CDR3 here. The order of the fields is clone size, J gene, V gene, CDR3 protein. Part of the rows lack a size; the others show once, few, many or a class for expanded clones.

>few|TRBJ2-2|TRBV4-3
ASSQGGAGETGELF
>.|TRBJ2-1|TRBV2
ASTEGTINEQF
>.|TRBJ2-7|TRBV25-1
ASSEWGPSYEQY
>once|TRBJ2-5|TRBV9
ASSVASSGPRWTQY
>few|TRBJ1-2|TRBV20-1
SAGTNYGYT
>few|TRBJ2-2|TRBV7-8
ASSPPLRMRKNTGELF
>.|TRBJ1-2|TRBV19
ASKRRAYGYT
>.|TRBJ1-1|TRBV7-3
ASSLSGNTEAF
>.|TRBJ2-7|TRBV9
ASSKGSGTGTYEQY
>.|TRBJ1-2|TRBV4-2
ASSRDRDNYGYT
>.|TRBJ2-3|TRBV7-9
ASSAGTGAYTDTQY
>few|TRBJ2-6|TRBV5-4
ASTKDPPSGANVLT
>.|TRBJ1-2|TRBV4-3
ASSQPGTVGYT
>few|TRBJ1-1|TRBV18
ASSPPQGRITEAF
>.|TRBJ2-3|TRBV7-2
ASSLGGTSTDTQY
>.|TRBJ2-7|TRBV29-1
SVARDRSYEQY
>few|TRBJ1-1|TRBV19
ASGGTMGTEAF
>.|TRBJ2-3|TRBV7-3
ASSLDLAGADTQY
>.|TRBJ1-1|TRBV29-1
SVGVRKNTEAF
>.|TRBJ2-7|TRBV27
ASSLRGQGGYEQY
>.|TRBJ2-2|TRBV5-1
ASSLRAATGELF
>.|TRBJ2-5|TRBV9
ASSVAGLAGQETQY
>.|TRBJ1-4|TRBV29-1
SVGGATNEKLF
>.|TRBJ2-5|TRBV7-2
ASSLAMGETQY
>.|TRBJ2-6|TRBV4-3
ASSQDITAGANVLT
>once|TRBJ2-3|TRBV11-1
ASSLTGVPTDTQY
>once|TRBJ2-7|TRBV19
ASKAGPRWY
>.|TRBJ2-7|TRBV10-3
AISSSLDYEQY
>.|TRBJ2-2|TRBV5-1
ASSRGDTGELF
>.|TRBJ1-1|TRBV6-1
ASSEYTMNTEAF
>.|TRBJ2-3|TRBV10-3
AISSFSSTDTQY
>once|TRBJ2-1|TRBV30
AWNQKGTYNEQF
>few|TRBJ2-1|TRBV5-4
ASSLTSGGAHEQF
>.|TRBJ2-1|TRBV4-3
ASSQEGGNEQF
>.|TRBJ2-2|TRBV7-9
ASSLTGRTGELF
>.|TRBJ2-7|TRBV4-3
ASSQDLESSYEQY
>.|TRBJ1-6|TRBV5-6
ASSARWTGEDSPLH
>few|TRBJ2-1|TRBV5-4
ASSPGGTGGYNEQF
>.|TRBJ2-5|TRBV7-7
ASAVLAGRQETQY
>.|TRBJ2-5|TRBV29-1
SVAGTVQETQY
>.|TRBJ1-2|TRBV29-1
SVHDSTRYGYT
>once|TRBJ2-7|TRBV11-2
ASSPSYEQY
>.|TRBJ2-3|TRBV9
ASSFSRLAGPPTDTQY
>.|TRBJ2-7|TRBV19
ASSIGRGSYEQY
>.|TRBJ2-1|TRBV2
ATALWEGTHPHNEQF
>.|TRBJ2-7|TRBV29-1
SASGTGTSEQY